This TCR beta chain comes out of a study of naive and memory T cell subsets. Amplification of ligated cDNA took four PCR rounds with SP2 and nested alpha and beta constant primers. TCRdb analysed the 5' RACE reads with MiXCR anew, one entry per CDR3 protein. Of approximately 32,000 distinct CDR3 sequences in the sample, around 17% were seen once. Whole-study findings and limits: TCR transcript changes with activation or differentiation may affect this RNA method.

Germline CDR1 MGHRA, CDR2 YSYEKL. The length of the CDR3 is 18 residues. V dropped 1 base and J dropped 0 bases, with 13 bases sitting between them. A UMI-containing oligonucleotide was joined by 3' ligation to the TCR cDNA template. Reverse transcription used DNase-treated unsorted total RNA, aiming for roughly 1 to 1,100 ng. This clonotype was seen a handful of times. Its antigen is not identified. The origin of this receptor is a female donor in good health. This sequence joins TRBV4-1 and TRBJ2-6; possible D gene TRBD1, 6 bases. The CDR3 protein is CASSQAPGHLSGANVLTF. CDR3 bases: TGCGCCAGCAGCCAAGCACCGGGACACCTCTCTGGGGCCAACGTCCTGACTTTC.